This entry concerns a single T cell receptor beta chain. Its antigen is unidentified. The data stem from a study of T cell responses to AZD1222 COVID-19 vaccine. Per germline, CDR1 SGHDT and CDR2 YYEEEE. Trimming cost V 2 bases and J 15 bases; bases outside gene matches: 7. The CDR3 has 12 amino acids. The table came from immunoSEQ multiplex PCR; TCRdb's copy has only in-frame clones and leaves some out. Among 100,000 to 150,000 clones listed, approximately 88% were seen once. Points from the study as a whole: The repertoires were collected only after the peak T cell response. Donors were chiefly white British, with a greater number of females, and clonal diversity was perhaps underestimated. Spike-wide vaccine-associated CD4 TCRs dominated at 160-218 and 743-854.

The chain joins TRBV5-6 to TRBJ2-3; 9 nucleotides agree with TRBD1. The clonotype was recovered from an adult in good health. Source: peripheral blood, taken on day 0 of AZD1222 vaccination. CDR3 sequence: CASSFPGQGRYF. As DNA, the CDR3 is TGTGCCAGCAGCTTCCCGGGACAGGGTCGTTATTTT.